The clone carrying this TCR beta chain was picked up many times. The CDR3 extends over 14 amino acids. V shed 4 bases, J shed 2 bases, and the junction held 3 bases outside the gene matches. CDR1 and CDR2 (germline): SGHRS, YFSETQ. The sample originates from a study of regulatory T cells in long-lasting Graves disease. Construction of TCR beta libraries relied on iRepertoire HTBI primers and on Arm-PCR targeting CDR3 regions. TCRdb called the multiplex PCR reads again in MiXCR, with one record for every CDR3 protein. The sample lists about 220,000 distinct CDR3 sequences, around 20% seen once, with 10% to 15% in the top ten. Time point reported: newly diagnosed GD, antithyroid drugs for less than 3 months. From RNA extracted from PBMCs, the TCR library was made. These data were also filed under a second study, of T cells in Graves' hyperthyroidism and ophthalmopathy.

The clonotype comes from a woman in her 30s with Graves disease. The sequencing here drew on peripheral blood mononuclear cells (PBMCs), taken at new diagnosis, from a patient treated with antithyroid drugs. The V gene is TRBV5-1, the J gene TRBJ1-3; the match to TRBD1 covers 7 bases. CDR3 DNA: TGCGCCAGCAGCGCGACAGGGACTGGAAACACCATATATTTT. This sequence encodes CASSATGTGNTIYF. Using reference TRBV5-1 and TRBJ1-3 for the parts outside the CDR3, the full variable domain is KAGVTQTPRYLIKTRGQQVTLSCSPISGHRSVSWYQQTPGQGLQFLFEYFSETQRNKGNFPGRFSGRQFSNSRSEMNVSTLELGDSALYLCASSATGTGNTIYFGEGSWLTVV.